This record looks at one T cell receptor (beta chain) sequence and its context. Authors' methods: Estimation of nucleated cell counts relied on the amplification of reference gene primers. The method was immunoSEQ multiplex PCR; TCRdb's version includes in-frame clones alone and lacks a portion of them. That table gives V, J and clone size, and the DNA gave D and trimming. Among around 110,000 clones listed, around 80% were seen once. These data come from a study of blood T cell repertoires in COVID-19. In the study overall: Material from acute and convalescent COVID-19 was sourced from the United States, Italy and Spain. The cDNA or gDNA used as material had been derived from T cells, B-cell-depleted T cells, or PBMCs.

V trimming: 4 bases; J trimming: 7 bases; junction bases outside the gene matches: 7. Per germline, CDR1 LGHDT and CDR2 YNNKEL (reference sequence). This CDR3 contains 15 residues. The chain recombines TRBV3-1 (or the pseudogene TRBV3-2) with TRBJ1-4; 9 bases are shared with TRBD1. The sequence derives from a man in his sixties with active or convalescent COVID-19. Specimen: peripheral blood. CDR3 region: CASSLLTGGGEKLFF. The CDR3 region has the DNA TGTGCCAGCAGCCTTCTGACAGGGGGAGGTGAAAAACTGTTTTTT.